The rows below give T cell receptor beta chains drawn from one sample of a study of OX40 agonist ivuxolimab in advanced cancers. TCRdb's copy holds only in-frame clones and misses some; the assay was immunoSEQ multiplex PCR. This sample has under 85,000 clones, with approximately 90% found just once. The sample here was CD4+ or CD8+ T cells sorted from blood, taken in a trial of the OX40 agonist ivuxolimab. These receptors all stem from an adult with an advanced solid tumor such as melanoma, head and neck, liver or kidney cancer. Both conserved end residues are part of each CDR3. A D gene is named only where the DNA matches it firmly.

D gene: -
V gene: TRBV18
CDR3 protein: CASSPPTGELFF

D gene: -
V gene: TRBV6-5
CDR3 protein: CASSPRFYGYTF

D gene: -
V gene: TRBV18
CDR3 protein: CASSRDLYNSPLHF

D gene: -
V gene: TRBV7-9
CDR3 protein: CASSLQAAGGTEAFF

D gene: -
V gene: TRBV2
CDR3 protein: CASSRQNSNQPQHF

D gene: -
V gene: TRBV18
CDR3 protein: CASSPASSNTEAFF

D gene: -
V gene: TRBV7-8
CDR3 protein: CASSLALGRGYEQYF

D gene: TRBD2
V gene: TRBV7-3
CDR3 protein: CASSPGLALRTNEQFF

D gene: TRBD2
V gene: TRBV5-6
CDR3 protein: CASSVLAGGPPDTQYF

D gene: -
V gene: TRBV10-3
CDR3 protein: CAISELTGNQPQHF

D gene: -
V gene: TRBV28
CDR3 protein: CASSLSLGAEQYF

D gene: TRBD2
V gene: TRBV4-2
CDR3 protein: CASSQEGGRAVATQYF

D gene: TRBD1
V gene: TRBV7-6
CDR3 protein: CASSPGEGADHTEAFF

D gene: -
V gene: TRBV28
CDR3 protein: CASSEGGTNEKLFF

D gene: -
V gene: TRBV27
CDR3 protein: CASSFTQPQHF

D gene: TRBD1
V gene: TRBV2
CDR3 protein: CASSKQGFDQPQHF

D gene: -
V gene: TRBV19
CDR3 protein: CASSMLDTQYF

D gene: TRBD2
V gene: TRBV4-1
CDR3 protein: CASSLRGREGPTDTQYF

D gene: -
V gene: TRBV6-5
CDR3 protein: CASTHGGALGYTF

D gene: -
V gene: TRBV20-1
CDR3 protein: CSAPTGNEQFF

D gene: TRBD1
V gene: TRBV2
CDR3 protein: CASNIQGSRANEQFF

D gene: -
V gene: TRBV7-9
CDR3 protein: CASSLLTATKETQYF

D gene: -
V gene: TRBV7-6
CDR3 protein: CASSLARVGSGNTIYF

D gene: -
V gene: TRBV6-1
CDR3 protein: CASSGSLYYEQYF

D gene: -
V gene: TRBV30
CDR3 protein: CAWSLERSYGYTF

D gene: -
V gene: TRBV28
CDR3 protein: CASSLADTQYF

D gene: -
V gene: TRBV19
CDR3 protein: CASSTTGITRLGYTF

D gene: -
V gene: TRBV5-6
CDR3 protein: CASSGPGPVNYGYTF

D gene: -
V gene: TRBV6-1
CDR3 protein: CASSQSLGAREQFF

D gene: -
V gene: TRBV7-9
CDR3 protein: CASSLAGTHNNEQFF

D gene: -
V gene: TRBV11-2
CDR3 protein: CASSLSVAETQYF

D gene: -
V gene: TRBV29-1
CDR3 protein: CSGKGVDNYEQYF

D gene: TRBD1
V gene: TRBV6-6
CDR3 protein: CASNNGQGTYEQYF

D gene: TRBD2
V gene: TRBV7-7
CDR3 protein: CASSLTGRMNEQFF

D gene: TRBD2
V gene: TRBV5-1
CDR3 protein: CASSLGGKTSGRIAPRHEQYF

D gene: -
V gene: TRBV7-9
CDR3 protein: CASSLGFGFSTDTQYF